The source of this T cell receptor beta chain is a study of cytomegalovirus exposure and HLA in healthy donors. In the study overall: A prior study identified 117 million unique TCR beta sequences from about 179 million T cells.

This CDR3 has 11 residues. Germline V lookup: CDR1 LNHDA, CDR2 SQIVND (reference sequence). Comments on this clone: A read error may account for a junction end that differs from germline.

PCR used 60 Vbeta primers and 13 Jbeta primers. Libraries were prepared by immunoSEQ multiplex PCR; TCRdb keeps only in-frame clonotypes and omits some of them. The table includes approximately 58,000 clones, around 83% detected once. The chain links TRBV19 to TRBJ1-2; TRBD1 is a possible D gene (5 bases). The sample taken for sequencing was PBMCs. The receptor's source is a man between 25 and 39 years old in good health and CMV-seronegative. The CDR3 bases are TGTGCCAGTAGTATGGGAGGGACCCATGCCTTC. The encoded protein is CASSMGGTHAF.